This entry is about one T cell receptor (beta chain). The germline CDR1 and CDR2 sequences are GTSNPN and SVGIG (reference sequence). The CDR3 covers 11 residues. The V end lost 5 bases, the J end lost 10 bases, and 14 bases lay between the germline ends. Authors' methods: Reference gene primer amplification in the assay estimated nucleated cell counts. TCRdb keeps only in-frame clones here, not all; method: immunoSEQ multiplex PCR. V and J calls and clone size are as listed in that table; D and trimming were resolved from the DNA. The sample lists 250,000 to 300,000 clones; less than 90% were seen once. The record originates from a study of blood T cell repertoires in COVID-19. In the study overall: COVID-19 samples from acute and convalescent phases originated in the United States, Italy and Spain. Sources were T cells, B-cell-depleted T cells, or PBMCs; the material itself was cDNA or gDNA.

The Seattle site enrolled patients during active infection and followed them longitudinally. The receptor comes from a woman aged 70-85 years with COVID-19, enrolled during active disease. The sample comprised peripheral blood. The V and J genes are TRBV30 and TRBJ1-1; maybe TRBD1 (5 bases). The CDR3: CAWARGGRAFF. The CDR3 DNA is TGTGCCTGGGCCCGGGGGGGAAGAGCTTTCTTT.